Sequencing of this TCR beta chain was carried out in a study of chemoradiotherapy in HPV16-positive cancers. The wider study: Candidate HPV-specific clones and shared TCR motifs came from two HPV16-positive patients. Findings of the study overall: Candidate HPV-specific clones and E7-related TCR motifs grew in tumor during treatment.

This table comes from immunoSEQ multiplex PCR, and its TCRdb copy is limited to in-frame clones, with some not included. Among roughly 34,000 clones listed, 86% were seen once. CDR1 and CDR2 from the germline V gene are SGHVS and FQNEAQ. Trimming removed 3 bases at V and 4 bases at J, with 17 bases between. The CDR3 contains 16 residues. Of note for this clone: Its antigen remains unknown.

This sequence originates from a human donor with HPV-associated anogenital cancer. The gene calls are TRBV7-8 and TRBJ2-3, with unresolved D. The starting material was blood, obtained from a patient who underwent chemoradiotherapy. The CDR3 nucleotides are TGTGCCAGCAGCTTTACTACCACCACCACGGCAGATACGCAGTATTTT. Its protein is CASSFTTTTTADTQYF. The full variable domain, its missing parts supplied by reference TRBV7-8 and TRBJ2-3, is GAGVSQSPRYKVAKRGQDVALRCDPISGHVSLFWYQQALGQGPEFLTYFQNEAQLDKSGLPSDRFFAERPEGSVSTLKIQRTQQEDSAVYLCASSFTTTTTADTQYFGPGTRLTVL.